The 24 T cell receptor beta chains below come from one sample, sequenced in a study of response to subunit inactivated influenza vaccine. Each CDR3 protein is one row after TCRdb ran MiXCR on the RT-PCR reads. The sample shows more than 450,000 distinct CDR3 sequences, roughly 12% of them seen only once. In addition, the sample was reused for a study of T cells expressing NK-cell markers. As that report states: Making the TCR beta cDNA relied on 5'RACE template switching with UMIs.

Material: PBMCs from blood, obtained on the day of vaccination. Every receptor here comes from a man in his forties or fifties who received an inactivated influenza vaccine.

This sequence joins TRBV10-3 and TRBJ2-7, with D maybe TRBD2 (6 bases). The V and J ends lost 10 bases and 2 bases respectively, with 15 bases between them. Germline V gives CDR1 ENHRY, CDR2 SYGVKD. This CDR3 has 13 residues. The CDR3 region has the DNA TGTGCCACCGTTAGCGGCCCAGCCTACGAGCAGTACTTC. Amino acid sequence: CATVSGPAYEQYF.

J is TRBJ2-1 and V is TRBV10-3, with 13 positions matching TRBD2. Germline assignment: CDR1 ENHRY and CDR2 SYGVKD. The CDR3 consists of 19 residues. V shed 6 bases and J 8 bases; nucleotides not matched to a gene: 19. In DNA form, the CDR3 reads TGTGCCATCAGGGAGACAGGGCACCGGACTAGCGGGAGTGTCGATGAGCAGTTCTTC. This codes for CAIRETGHRTSGSVDEQFF.

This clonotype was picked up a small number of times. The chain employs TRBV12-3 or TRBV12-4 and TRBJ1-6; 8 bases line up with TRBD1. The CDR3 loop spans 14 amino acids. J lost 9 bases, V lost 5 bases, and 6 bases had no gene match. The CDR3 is CASSGTGVRSPLHF. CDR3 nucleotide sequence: TGTGCCAGCAGTGGGACAGGAGTACGTTCACCCCTCCACTTT.

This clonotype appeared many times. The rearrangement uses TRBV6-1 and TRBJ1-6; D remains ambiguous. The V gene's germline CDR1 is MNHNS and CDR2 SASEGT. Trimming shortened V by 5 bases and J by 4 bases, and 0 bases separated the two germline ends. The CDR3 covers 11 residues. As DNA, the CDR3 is TGTGCCAGCAGTTATAATTCACCCCTCCACTTT. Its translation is CASSYNSPLHF.

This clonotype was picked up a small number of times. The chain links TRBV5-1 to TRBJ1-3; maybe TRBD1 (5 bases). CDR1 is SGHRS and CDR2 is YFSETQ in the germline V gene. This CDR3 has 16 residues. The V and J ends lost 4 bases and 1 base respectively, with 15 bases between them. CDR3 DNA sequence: TGCGCCAGCAGCCCGTCGGGGCGAGGTTCTGGAAACACCATATATTTT. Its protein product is CASSPSGRGSGNTIYF.

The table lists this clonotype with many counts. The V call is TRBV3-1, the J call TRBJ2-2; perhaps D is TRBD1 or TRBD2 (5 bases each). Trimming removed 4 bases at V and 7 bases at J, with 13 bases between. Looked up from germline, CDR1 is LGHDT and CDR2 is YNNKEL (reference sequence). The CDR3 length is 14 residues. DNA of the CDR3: TGTGCCAGCAGCCGGGGCGGGCTGGACGGGGAGCTGTTTTTT. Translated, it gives CASSRGGLDGELFF.

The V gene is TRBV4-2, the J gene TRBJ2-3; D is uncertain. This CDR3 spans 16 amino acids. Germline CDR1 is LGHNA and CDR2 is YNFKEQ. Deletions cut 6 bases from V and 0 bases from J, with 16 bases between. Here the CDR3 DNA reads TGTGCCAGCAGGGCCGACTGGGGTCCAAGCACAGATACGCAGTATTTT. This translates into CASRADWGPSTDTQYF.

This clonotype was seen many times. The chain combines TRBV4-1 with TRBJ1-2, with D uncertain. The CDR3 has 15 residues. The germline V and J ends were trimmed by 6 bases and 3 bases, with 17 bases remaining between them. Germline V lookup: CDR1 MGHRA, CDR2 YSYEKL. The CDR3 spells CASRSSRRQDYGYTF. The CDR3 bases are TGCGCCAGCAGAAGCTCCAGGCGTCAAGACTATGGCTACACCTTC.

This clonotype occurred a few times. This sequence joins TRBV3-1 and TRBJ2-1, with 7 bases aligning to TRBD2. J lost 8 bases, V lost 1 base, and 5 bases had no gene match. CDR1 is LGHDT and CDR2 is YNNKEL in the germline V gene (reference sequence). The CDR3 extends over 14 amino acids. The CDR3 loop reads CASSQGGGKDEQFF. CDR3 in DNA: TGTGCCAGCAGCCAAGGCGGGGGTAAGGATGAGCAGTTCTTC.

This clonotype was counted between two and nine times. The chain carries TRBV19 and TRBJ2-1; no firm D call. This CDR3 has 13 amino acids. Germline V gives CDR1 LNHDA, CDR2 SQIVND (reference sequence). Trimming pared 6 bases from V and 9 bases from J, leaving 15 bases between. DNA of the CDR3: TGTGCCAGTAGCCCCTCGCGGCTGGGTGAGCAGTTCTTC. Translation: CASSPSRLGEQFF.

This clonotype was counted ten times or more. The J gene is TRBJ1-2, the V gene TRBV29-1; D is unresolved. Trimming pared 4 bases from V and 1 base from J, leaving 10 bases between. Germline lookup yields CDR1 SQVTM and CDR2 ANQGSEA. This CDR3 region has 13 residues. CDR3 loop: CSVAGELNYGYTF. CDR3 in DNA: TGCAGCGTTGCAGGCGAGCTTAACTATGGCTACACCTTC.

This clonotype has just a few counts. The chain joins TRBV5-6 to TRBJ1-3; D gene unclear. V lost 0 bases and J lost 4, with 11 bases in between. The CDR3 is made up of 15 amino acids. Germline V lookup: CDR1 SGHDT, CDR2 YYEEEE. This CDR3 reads CASSLARIAGNTIYF. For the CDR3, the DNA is TGTGCCAGCAGCTTGGCACGGATTGCAGGAAACACCATATATTTT. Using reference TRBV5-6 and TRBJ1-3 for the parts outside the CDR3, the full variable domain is DAGVTQSPTHLIKTRGQQVTLRCSPKSGHDTVSWYQQALGQGPQFIFQYYEEEERQRGNFPDRFSGHQFPNYSSELNVNALLLGDSALYLCASSLARIAGNTIYFGEGSWLTVV.

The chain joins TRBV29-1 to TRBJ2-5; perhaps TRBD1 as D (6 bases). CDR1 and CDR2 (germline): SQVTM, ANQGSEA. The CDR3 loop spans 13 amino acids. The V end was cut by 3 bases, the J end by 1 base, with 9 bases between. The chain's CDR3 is CSVEGAPQETQYF. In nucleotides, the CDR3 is TGCAGCGTTGAGGGGGCCCCCCAAGAGACCCAGTACTTC.

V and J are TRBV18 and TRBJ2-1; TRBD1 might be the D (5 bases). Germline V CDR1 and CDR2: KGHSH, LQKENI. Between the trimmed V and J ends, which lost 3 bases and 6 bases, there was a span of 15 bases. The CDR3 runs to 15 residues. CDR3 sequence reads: CASSPTAGMGNEQFF. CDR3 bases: TGTGCCAGCTCACCGACCGCAGGGATGGGCAATGAGCAGTTCTTC.

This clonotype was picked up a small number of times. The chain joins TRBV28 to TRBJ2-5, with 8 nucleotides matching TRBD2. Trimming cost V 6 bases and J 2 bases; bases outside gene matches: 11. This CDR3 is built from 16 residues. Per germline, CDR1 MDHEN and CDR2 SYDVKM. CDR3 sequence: CASRTTRSGDQETQYF. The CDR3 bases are TGTGCCAGCAGAACGACTCGTAGCGGGGATCAAGAGACCCAGTACTTC.

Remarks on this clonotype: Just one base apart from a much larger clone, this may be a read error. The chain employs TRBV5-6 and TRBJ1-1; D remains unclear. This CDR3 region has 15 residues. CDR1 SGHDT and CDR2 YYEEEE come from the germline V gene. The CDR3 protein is CAGSLSFGVNTEAFF. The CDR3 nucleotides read TGTGCCGGCAGCTTGAGCTTTGGGGTAAACACTGAAGCTTTCTTT.

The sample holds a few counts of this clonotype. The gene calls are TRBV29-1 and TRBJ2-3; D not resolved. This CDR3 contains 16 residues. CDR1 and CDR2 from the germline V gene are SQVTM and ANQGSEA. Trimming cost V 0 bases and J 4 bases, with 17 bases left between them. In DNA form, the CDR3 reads TGCAGCGTTGAAGATCCCTTTTACGGGTCGGCAGATACGCAGTATTTT. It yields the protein CSVEDPFYGSADTQYF.

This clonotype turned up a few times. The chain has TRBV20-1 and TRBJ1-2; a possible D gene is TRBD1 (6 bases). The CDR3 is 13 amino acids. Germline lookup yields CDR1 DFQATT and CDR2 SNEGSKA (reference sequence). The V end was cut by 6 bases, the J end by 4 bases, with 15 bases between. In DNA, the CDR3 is TGCAGTGCCAAGGGGGGCGCGAGCTATGGCTACACCTTC. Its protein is CSAKGGASYGYTF.

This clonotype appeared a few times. CDR3 in DNA: TGTGCCAGCAGTGCCGGGGGTGGAGGCTACACCTTC. As protein: CASSAGGGGYTF. V gene TRBV6-5 combines with J gene TRBJ1-2; possibly TRBD1 for D (5 bases). In germline, CDR1 is MNHEY, CDR2 SVGAGI. Trimming took 5 bases from V and 8 from J, leaving 12 bases between them. The CDR3 contains 12 residues.

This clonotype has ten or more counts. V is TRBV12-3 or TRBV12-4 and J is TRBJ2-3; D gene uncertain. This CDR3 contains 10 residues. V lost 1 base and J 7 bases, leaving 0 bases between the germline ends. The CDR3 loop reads CASSLDTQYF. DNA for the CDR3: TGTGCCAGCAGTTTAGATACGCAGTATTTT.

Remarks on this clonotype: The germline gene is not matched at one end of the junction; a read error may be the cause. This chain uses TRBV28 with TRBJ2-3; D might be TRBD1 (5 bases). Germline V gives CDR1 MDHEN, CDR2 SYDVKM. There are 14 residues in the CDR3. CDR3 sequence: CASTLRGLTDTQYF. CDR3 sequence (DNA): TGTGCCAGCACTTTAAGGGGTCTCACAGATACGCAGTATTTT.

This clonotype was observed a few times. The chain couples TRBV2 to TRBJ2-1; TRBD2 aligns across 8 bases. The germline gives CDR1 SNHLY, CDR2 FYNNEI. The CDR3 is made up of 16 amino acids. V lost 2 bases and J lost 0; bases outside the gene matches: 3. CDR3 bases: TGTGCCAGCAGTGAACTCAGCGGGAGCTCCTACAATGAGCAGTTCTTC. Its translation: CASSELSGSSYNEQFF.

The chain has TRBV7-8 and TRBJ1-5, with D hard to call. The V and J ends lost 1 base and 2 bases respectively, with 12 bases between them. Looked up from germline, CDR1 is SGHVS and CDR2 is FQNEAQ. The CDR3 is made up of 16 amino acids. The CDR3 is CASSLVFGLGNQPQHF. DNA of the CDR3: TGTGCCAGCAGCTTAGTCTTCGGATTGGGCAATCAGCCCCAGCATTTT. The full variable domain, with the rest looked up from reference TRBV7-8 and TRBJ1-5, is GAGVSQSPRYKVAKRGQDVALRCDPISGHVSLFWYQQALGQGPEFLTYFQNEAQLDKSGLPSDRFFAERPEGSVSTLKIQRTQQEDSAVYLCASSLVFGLGNQPQHFGDGTRLSIL.

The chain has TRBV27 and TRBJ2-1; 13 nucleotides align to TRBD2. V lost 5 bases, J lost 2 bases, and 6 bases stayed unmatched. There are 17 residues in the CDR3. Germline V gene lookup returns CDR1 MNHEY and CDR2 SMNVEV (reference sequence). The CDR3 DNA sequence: TGTGCCAGCAGTCTTACTAGCGGGGGGGCCACCTACAATGAGCAGTTCTTC. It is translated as CASSLTSGGATYNEQFF.